This T cell receptor beta chain is from a study of blood T cell repertoires in COVID-19. Across the whole study: COVID-19 samples collected from the United States, Italy and Spain covered acute and convalescent phases. The analysed material was cDNA or gDNA that came from T cells, B-cell-depleted T cells, or PBMCs.

J lost 8 bases, V lost 3 bases, and 7 bases had no gene match. The CDR3 has 16 residues. Germline CDR1 reads SEHNR; CDR2 reads FQNEAQ (reference sequence). This clone was picked up one time. Per the study methods: Amplification with reference gene primers provided the estimates of nucleated cell counts. Sequencing used immunoSEQ multiplex PCR; TCRdb keeps in-frame clones, though not all of them. V, J and clone size derive from that table, while D and trimming were established from the DNA sequence. The sample contains some 66,000 clones, about 90% of which appear only once. The source material was peripheral blood. The chain has TRBV7-9 and TRBJ1-4; 12 bases match TRBD1. The origin of this receptor is a human donor in a cohort sampled during active COVID-19. As DNA, the CDR3 is TGTGCCAGCAGCTTTCGAACCGGGACAGGGGGCGAAAAACTGTTTTTT. Amino acids: CASSFRTGTGGEKLFF.